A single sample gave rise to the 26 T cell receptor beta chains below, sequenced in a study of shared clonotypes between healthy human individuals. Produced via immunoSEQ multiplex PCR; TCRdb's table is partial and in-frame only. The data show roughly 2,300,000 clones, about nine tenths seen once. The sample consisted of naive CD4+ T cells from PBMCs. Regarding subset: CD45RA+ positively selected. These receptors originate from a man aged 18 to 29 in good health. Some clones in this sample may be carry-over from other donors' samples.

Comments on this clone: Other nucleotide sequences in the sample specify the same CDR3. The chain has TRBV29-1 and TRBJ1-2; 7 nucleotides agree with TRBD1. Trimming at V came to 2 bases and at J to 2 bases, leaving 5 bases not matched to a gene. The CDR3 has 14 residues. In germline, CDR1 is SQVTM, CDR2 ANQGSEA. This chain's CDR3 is CSVEKDRRNYGYTF. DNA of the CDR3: TGCAGCGTTGAAAAGGACAGGAGAAACTATGGCTACACCTTC.

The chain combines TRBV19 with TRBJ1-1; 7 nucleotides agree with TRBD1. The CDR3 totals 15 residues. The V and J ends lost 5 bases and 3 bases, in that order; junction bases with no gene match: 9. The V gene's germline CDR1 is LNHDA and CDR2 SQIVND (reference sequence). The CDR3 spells CASSGIRGVDTEAFF. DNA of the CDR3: TGTGCCAGTAGTGGGATCAGGGGGGTGGACACTGAAGCTTTCTTT. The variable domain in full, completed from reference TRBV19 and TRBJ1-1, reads DGGITQSPKYLFRKEGQNVTLSCEQNLNHDAMYWYRQDPGQGLRLIYYSQIVNDFQKGDIAEGYSVSREKKESFPLTVTSAQKNPTAFYLCASSGIRGVDTEAFFGQGTRLTVV.

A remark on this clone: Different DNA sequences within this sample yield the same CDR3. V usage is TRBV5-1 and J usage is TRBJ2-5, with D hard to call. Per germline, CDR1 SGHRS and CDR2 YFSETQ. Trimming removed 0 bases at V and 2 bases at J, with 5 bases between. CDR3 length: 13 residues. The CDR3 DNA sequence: TGCGCCAGCAGCTTGGGCGTGCAAGAGACCCAGTACTTC. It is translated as CASSLGVQETQYF.

Here the CDR3 DNA reads TGTGCCAGCTCACCACTTTTTGCAGGGACCAACAAAAACATTCAGTACTTC. As protein: CASSPLFAGTNKNIQYF. The chain couples TRBV18 to TRBJ2-4; the D gene could be TRBD1 or TRBD2 (5 bases each). V was clipped by 1 base and J by 3 bases, with 16 bases between them. The CDR3 runs 17 residues. In germline, CDR1 is KGHSH, CDR2 LQKENI.

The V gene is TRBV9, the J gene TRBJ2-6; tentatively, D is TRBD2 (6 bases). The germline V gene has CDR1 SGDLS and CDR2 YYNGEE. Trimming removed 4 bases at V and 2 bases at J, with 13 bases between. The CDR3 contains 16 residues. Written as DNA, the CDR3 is TGTGCCAGCAGCCCCCAGGCTAGCGCTGGGGCCAACGTCCTGACTTTC. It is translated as CASSPQASAGANVLTF.

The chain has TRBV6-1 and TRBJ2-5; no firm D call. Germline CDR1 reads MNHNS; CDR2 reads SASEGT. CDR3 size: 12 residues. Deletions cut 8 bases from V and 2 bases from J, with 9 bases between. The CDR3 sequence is CASSEMQETQYF. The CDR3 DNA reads TGTGCCAGCTCGGAGATGCAAGAGACCCAGTACTTC.

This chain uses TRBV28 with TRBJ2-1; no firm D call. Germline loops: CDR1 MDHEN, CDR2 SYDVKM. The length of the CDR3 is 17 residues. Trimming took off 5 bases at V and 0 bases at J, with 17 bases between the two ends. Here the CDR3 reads CASSTRVARSSYNEQFF. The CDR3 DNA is TGTGCCAGCAGTACACGGGTGGCTAGAAGCTCCTACAATGAGCAGTTCTTC.

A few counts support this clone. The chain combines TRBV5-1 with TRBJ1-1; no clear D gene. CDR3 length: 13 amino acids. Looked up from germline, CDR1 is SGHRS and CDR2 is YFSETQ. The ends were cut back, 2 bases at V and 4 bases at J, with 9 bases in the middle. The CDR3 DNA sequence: TGCGCCAGCAGCTTCCGGGAGGGCACTGAAGCTTTCTTT. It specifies CASSFREGTEAFF.

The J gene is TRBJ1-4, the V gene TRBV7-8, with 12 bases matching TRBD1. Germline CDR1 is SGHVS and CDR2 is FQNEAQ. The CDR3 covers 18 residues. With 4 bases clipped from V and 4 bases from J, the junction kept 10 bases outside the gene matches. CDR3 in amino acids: CASSSSPGQGARNEKLFF. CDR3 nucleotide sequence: TGTGCCAGCAGCTCGTCTCCGGGACAGGGGGCCCGTAATGAAAAACTGTTTTTT. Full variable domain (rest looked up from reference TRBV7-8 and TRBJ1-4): GAGVSQSPRYKVAKRGQDVALRCDPISGHVSLFWYQQALGQGPEFLTYFQNEAQLDKSGLPSDRFFAERPEGSVSTLKIQRTQQEDSAVYLCASSSSPGQGARNEKLFFGSGTQLSVL.

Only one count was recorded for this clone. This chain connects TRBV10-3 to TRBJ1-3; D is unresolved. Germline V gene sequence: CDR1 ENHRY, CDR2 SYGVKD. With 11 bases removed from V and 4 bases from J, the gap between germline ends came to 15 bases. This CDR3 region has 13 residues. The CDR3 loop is CASTGSGGNTIYF. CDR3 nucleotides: TGTGCCTCGACGGGAAGTGGGGGAAACACCATATATTTT.

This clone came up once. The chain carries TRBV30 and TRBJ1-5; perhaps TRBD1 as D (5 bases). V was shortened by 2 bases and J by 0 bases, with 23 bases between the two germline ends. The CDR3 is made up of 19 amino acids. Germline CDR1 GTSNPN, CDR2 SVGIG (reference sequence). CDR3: CAWSRSRVSSGRSNQPQHF. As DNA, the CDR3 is TGTGCCTGGAGTCGGTCCAGGGTATCGTCCGGACGTAGCAATCAGCCCCAGCATTTT.

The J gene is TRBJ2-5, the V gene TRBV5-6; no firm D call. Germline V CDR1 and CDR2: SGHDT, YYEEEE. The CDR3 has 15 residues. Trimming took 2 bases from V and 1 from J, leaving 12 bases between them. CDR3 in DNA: TGTGCCAGCAGCTTCTTAATGGCCGGCCAAGAGACCCAGTACTTC. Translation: CASSFLMAGQETQYF.

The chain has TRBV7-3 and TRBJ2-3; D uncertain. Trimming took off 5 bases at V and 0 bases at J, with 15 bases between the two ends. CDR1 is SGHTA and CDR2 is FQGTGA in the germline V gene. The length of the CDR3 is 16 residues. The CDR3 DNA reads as TGTGCCAGCAGCGCACAATTCTCTGCTAGCACAGATACGCAGTATTTT. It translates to CASSAQFSASTDTQYF.

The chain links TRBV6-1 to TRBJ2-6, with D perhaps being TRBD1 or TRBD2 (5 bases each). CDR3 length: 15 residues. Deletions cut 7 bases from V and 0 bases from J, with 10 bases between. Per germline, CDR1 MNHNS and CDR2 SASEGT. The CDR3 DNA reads TGTGCCAGCACCGGGACGATCTCTGGGGCCAACGTCCTGACTTTC. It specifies CASTGTISGANVLTF.

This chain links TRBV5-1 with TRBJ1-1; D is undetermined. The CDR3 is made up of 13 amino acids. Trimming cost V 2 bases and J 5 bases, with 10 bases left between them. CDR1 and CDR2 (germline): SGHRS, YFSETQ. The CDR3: CASSLRDWTEAFF. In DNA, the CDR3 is TGCGCCAGCAGCTTAAGGGATTGGACTGAAGCTTTCTTT.

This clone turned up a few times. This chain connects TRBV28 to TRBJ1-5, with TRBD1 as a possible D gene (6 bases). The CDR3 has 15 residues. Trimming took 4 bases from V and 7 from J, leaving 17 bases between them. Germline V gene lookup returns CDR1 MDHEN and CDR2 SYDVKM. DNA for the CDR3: TGTGCCAGCAGTTCCCCCATACAGGGTAACCAGCCCCAGCATTTT. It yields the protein CASSSPIQGNQPQHF. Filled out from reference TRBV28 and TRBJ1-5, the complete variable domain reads DVKVTQSSRYLVKRTGEKVFLECVQDMDHENMFWYRQDPGLGLRLIYFSYDVKMKEKGDIPEGYSVSREKKERFSLILESASTNQTSMYLCASSSPIQGNQPQHFGDGTRLSIL.

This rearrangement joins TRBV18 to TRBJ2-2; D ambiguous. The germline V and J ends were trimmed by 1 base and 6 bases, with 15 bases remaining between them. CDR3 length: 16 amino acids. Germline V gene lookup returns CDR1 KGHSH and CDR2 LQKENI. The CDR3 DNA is TGTGCCAGCTCACCACTTACCACCCAAAACCCCGGGGAGCTGTTTTTT. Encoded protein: CASSPLTTQNPGELFF.

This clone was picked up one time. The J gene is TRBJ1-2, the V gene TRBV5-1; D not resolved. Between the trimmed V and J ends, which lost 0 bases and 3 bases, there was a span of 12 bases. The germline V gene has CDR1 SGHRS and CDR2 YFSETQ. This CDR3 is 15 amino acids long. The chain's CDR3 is CASSLVTGTYYGYTF. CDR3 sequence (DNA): TGCGCCAGCAGCTTGGTTACCGGCACTTACTATGGCTACACCTTC. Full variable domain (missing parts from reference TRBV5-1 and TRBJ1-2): KAGVTQTPRYLIKTRGQQVTLSCSPISGHRSVSWYQQTPGQGLQFLFEYFSETQRNKGNFPGRFSGRQFSNSRSEMNVSTLELGDSALYLCASSLVTGTYYGYTFGSGTRLTVV.

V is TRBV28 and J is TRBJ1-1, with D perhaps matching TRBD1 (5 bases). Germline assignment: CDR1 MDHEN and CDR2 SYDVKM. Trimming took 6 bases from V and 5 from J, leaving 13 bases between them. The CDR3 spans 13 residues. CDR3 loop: CASSPSRGTEAFF. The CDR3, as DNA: TGTGCCAGCAGCCCGAGTAGGGGTACTGAAGCTTTCTTT.

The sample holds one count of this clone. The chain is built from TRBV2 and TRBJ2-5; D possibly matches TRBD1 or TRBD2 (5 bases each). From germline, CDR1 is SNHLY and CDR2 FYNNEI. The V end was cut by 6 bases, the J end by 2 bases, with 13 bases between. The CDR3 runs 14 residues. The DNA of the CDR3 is TGTGCCAGCAGCCGACGGGGCCGACAAGAGACCCAGTACTTC. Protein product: CASSRRGRQETQYF. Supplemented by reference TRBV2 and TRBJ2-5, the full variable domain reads EPEVTQTPSHQVTQMGQEVILRCVPISNHLYFYWYRQILGQKVEFLVSFYNNEISEKSEIFDDQFSVERPDGSNFTLKIRSTKLEDSAMYFCASSRRGRQETQYFGPGTRLLVL.

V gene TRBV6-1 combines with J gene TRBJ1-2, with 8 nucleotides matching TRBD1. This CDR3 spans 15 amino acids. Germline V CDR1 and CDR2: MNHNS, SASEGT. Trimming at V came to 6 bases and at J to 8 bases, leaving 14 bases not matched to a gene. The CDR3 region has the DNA TGTGCCAGCAGACAAGGGTCAGGGGGCGCGCGGGGCTACACCTTC. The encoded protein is CASRQGSGGARGYTF.

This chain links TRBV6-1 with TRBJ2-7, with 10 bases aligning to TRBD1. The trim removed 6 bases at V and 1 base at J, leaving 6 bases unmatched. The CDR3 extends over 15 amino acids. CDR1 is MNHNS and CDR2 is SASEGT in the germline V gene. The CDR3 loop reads CASRGGQGVSYEQYF. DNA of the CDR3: TGTGCCAGCAGGGGTGGACAGGGGGTTTCCTACGAGCAGTACTTC.

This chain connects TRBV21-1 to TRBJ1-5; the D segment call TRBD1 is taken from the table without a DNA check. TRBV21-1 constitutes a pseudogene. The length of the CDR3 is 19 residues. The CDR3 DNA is TGTGCCAGCAGCAATAAGCCCCACCGGACAGGGGGTCTCAATCAGCCCCAGCATTTT. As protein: CASSNKPHRTGGLNQPQHF.

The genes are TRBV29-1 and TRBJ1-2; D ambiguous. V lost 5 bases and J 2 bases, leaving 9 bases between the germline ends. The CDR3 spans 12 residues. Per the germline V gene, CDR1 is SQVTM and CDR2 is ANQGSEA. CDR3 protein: CSVPARNYGYTF. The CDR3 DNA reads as TGCAGCGTTCCCGCCAGAAACTATGGCTACACCTTC.

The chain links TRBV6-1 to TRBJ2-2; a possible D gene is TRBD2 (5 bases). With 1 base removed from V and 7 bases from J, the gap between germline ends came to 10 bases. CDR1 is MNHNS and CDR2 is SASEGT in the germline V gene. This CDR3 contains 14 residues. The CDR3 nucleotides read TGTGCCAGCAGTGAAGAACCGGGAATCGGGGAGCTGTTTTTT. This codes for CASSEEPGIGELFF.

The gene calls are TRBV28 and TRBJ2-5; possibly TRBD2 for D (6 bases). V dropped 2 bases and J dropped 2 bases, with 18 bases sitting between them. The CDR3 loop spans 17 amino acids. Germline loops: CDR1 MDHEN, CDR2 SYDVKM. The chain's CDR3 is CASSLGSETRPQETQYF. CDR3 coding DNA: TGTGCCAGCAGTTTAGGTTCGGAGACTAGGCCACAAGAGACCCAGTACTTC.